This T cell receptor beta chain was obtained from a study of T-cell memory formation after mild COVID-19. Looking at the study overall: TCR clusters largely stayed donor specific.

Study findings and constraints: CD4/CD8 balance held among clones contracting day 15 to 85, and later expanders leaned CD4+. Second-wave clones reaching peak frequency on day 37 lacked confirmed SARS-CoV-2 specificity.

5'RACE with constant-segment primers yielded barcoded, UMI-tagged TCR alpha and TCR beta cDNA libraries. Each CDR3 protein is one row after TCRdb ran MiXCR on the 5' RACE reads. This sample carries hundreds of thousands of distinct CDR3 sequences, about 18% of them seen once, and the ten largest clones take around 12%. The CDR3 is 11 residues long. The germline gives CDR1 DFQATT, CDR2 SNEGSKA (reference sequence). V was trimmed by 6 bases and J by 10 bases, leaving 12 bases between them. This clonotype appeared many times. Its specificity is unknown. This TCR derives from an adult woman who had mild COVID-19 (a few samples of this study predate the infection). Cell type and time point are not known. This chain joins TRBV20-1 and TRBJ1-4; the D gene is possibly TRBD1 (6 bases). What was sequenced was PBMCs or a T cell subset sorted from them (not recorded which). The CDR3 nucleotides read TGCAGTGCAACGGACAGAGGAAAACTGTTTTTT. Amino acids: CSATDRGKLFF.